Below are 13 T cell receptor beta chains sequenced from a single sample in a study of identical twins (dated by TCRdb to about 2016). The library was produced with 5' RACE. The data were produced on an Illumina HiSeq 2000. TCRdb reprocessed the public reads (quality trimming at Q25 with fastp, clone calling with MiXCR) and kept in-frame beta chains. Rows merge per CDR3 protein into single entries with the most common DNA and genes. The table for this sample lists under 900,000 distinct CDR3 sequences; 15% to 20% of them were counted only once. Around 13% of the sample rests with the top ten. This sample also belongs to another study, concerning T cells expressing NK-cell markers.

The sample taken for sequencing was PBMCs. The source of these receptors is a woman under 30 in good health.

This clonotype showed up many times. The chain has TRBV7-2 and TRBJ1-5; D remains unclear. Trimming cost V 1 base and J 8 bases, with 6 bases left between them. This CDR3 is 12 amino acids long. The germline gives CDR1 SGHTA, CDR2 FQGNSA. In nucleotides, the CDR3 is TGTGCCAGCAGCTTAGGTTCGGAGCCCCAGCATTTT. Translated: CASSLGSEPQHF.

J is TRBJ2-1 and V is TRBV5-1; 7 nucleotides match TRBD2. The germline V gene encodes CDR1 SGHRS and CDR2 YFSETQ. V gave up 2 bases and J gave up 4 bases; unmatched junction bases: 6. This CDR3 comprises 15 residues. The CDR3 loop is CASSFGGGTYNEQFF. For the CDR3, the DNA is TGCGCCAGCAGCTTTGGCGGGGGAACATACAATGAGCAGTTCTTC.

This clonotype was found a few times. V usage is TRBV11-2 and J usage is TRBJ2-3; D gene ambiguous. The V end lost 5 bases, the J end lost 10 bases, and 16 bases lay between the germline ends. Germline assignment: CDR1 SGHAT and CDR2 FQNNGV. This CDR3 has 13 residues. The CDR3 DNA sequence: TGTGCCAGCAGCCCCTTCCGACACGGTGCGCAGTATTTT. Translating gives CASSPFRHGAQYF.

This clonotype has just a few counts. The chain couples TRBV21-1 to TRBJ2-7; TRBD2, the table's D call, lacks a check against the DNA. TRBV21-1 corresponds to a pseudogene. There are 17 residues in the CDR3. CDR3 sequence: CASSAWAGAGDLGEQYF. CDR3 bases: TGTGCCAGCAGCGCCTGGGCGGGAGCGGGGGATTTAGGGGAGCAGTACTTC.

This clonotype has a handful of counts. The chain recombines TRBV3-1 with TRBJ2-7; D might be TRBD1 (6 bases). Trimming took off 0 bases at V and 9 bases at J, with 9 bases between the two ends. Germline V lookup: CDR1 LGHDT, CDR2 YNNKEL (reference sequence). CDR3 length: 12 amino acids. The CDR3 region is CASSQDKGGQYF. CDR3 coding DNA: TGTGCCAGCAGCCAAGATAAAGGGGGGCAGTACTTC.

V is TRBV6-5 and J is TRBJ1-1; D uncertain. The V and J ends lost 2 bases and 0 bases respectively, with 13 bases between them. The CDR3 spans 16 residues. Germline CDR1 MNHEY, CDR2 SVGAGI. In nucleotides, the CDR3 is TGTGCCAGCAGTTACCCGAACGACATACTGAACACTGAAGCTTTCTTT. Encoded protein: CASSYPNDILNTEAFF.

The V call is TRBV10-3, the J call TRBJ2-1, with unresolved D. The CDR3 is made up of 16 amino acids. Deletions cut 4 bases from V and 0 bases from J, with 13 bases between. The V gene's germline CDR1 is ENHRY and CDR2 SYGVKD. CDR3 nucleotide sequence: TGTGCCATCAGTGCAGACGGTCCAAGCTCCTACAATGAGCAGTTCTTC. Protein sequence: CAISADGPSSYNEQFF.

The chain's CDR3 is CASSGHRESYEQYF. CDR3 nucleotides: TGTGCCAGCAGCGGACACAGGGAATCCTACGAGCAGTACTTC. The chain is built from TRBV9 and TRBJ2-7; tentatively, D is TRBD1 (6 bases). The CDR3 sequence is 14 residues long. Germline V gene lookup returns CDR1 SGDLS and CDR2 YYNGEE. V was shortened by 3 bases and J by 1 base, with 11 bases between the two germline ends.

V usage is TRBV12-3 or TRBV12-4 and J usage is TRBJ2-7; TRBD2 matches at 10 bases. The CDR3 spans 15 residues. V was pared by 3 bases and J by 2 bases, with 4 bases of the junction left unmatched. This CDR3 is CASSLAGLAAYEQYF. CDR3 coding DNA: TGTGCCAGCAGTTTGGCCGGACTAGCGGCCTACGAGCAGTACTTC.

This clonotype was observed a handful of times. The chain recombines TRBV20-1 with TRBJ2-3; D not resolved. Germline-derived CDR1 and CDR2 are DFQATT and SNEGSKA (reference sequence). V lost 5 bases and J 2 bases, leaving 11 bases between the germline ends. This CDR3 comprises 13 residues. DNA of the CDR3: TGCAGTGCTCATTACCGACTCACAGATACGCAGTATTTT. Translating it yields CSAHYRLTDTQYF.

This clonotype was seen only a few times. The chain combines TRBV20-1 with TRBJ1-2; 8 bases align to TRBD1. Germline CDR1 and CDR2: DFQATT and SNEGSKA (reference sequence). V lost 4 bases to trimming and J lost 2 bases; unmatched junction nucleotides: 9. This CDR3 has 15 amino acids. The CDR3 loop is CSATNVDRGNYGYTF. CDR3 nucleotide sequence: TGCAGTGCTACCAACGTTGACAGGGGAAACTATGGCTACACCTTC.

The CDR3 coding sequence is TGCGCCAGCAGACTAATCAATCAAAACCGGGACTGCGACATCTCCTACAATGAGCAGTTCTTC. This sequence encodes CASRLINQNRDCDISYNEQFF. The rearrangement joins TRBV10-1 to TRBJ2-1; maybe TRBD2 (6 bases). The CDR3 runs 21 residues. CDR1 WNHNN and CDR2 SYGVQD come from the germline V gene (reference sequence). V was cut by 6 bases and J by 0 bases, with 30 bases left in between.

The chain employs TRBV12-3 or TRBV12-4 and TRBJ2-7, with TRBD2 matching over 8 bases. With V trimmed by 7 bases and J by 3 bases, 8 bases remained unmatched. This CDR3 has 14 residues. This chain's CDR3 is CASKGPSGYYEQYF. CDR3 nucleotide sequence: TGTGCCAGCAAGGGCCCTAGCGGGTACTACGAGCAGTACTTC.